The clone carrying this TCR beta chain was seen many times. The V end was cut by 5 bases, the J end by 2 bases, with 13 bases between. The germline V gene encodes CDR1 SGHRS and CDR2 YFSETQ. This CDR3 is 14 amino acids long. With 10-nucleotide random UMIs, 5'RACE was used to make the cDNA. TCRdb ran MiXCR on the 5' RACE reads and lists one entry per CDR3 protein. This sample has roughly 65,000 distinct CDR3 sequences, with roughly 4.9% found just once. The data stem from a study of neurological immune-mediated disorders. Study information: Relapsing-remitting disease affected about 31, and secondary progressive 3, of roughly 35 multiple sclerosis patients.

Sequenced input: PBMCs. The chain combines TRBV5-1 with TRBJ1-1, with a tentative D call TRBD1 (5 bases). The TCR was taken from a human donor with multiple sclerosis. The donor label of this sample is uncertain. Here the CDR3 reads CASRSDSHNTEAFF. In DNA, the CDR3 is TGCGCCAGCAGATCTGACAGTCACAACACTGAAGCTTTCTTT.